This TCR beta chain is drawn from a study of Ad26.COV2.S vaccination and SARS-CoV-2 variants. Study summary: Intramuscular Ad26.COV2.S doses were given once or twice, 56 days apart.

Described treatment: roughly 19 received Ad26.COV2.S at low or high dose, single or two shots; a few received placebo; per-sample allocation not given. Sampling occurred on day 63 after the first vaccine or placebo injection. Sequenced by immunoSEQ multiplex PCR; TCRdb stores in-frame clones only, minus some. The table includes 350,000 to 500,000 clones, approximately 87% detected once. This CDR3 spans 16 amino acids. V trimming: 7 bases; J trimming: 1 base; junction bases outside the gene matches: 10. Germline V gene data show CDR1 as ENHRY and CDR2 as SYGVKD. This clone has only one observation. The starting material was peripheral blood, obtained in a trial of Ad26.COV2.S vaccine versus placebo. The chain employs TRBV10-3 and TRBJ2-1, with TRBD2 matching over 7 bases. The source is a person aged 18-60 years who received the Ad26.COV2.S COVID-19 vaccine or a placebo. The CDR3 region is CAIKGGRGDSYNEQFF. CDR3 coding DNA: TGTGCCATCAAAGGAGGTCGGGGGGATTCCTACAATGAGCAGTTCTTC.